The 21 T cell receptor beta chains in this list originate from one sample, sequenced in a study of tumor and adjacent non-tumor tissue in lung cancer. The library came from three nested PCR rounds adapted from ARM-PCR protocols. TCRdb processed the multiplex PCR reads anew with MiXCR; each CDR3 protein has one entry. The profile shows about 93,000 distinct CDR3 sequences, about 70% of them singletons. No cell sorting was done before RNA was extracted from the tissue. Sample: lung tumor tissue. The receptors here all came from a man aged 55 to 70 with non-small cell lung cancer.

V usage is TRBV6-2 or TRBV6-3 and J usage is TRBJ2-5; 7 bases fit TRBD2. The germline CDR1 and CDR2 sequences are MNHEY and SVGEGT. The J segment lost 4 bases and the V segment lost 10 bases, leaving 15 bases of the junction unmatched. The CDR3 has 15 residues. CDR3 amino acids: CAIRTARESRETQYF. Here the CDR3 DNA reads TGTGCCATCAGAACGGCGCGGGAGTCGCGAGAGACCCAGTACTTC.

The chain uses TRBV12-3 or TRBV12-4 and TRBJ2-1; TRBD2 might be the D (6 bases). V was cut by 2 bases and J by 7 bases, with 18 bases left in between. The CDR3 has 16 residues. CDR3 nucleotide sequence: TGTGCCAGCAGTTTACTGAGGACTATCTCTTTGAATGAGCAGTTCTTC. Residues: CASSLLRTISLNEQFF.

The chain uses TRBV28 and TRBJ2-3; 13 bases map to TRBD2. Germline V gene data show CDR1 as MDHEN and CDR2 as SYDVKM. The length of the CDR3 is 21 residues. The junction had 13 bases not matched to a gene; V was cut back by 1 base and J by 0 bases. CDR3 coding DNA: TGTGCCAGCAGTTTATTATCCTCTAGGACTAGCGGGAGATTTAGCACAGATACGCAGTATTTT. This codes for CASSLLSSRTSGRFSTDTQYF.

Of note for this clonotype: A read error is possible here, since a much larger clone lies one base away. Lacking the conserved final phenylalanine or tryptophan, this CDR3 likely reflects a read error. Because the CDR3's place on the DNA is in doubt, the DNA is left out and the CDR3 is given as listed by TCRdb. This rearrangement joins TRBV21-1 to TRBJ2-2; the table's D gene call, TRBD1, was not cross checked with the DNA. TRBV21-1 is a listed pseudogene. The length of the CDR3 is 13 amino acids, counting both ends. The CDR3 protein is CASSQGAAGELFC.

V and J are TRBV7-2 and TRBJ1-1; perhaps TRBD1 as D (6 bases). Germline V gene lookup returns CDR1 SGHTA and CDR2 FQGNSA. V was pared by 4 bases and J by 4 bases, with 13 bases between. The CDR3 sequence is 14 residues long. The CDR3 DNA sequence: TGTGCCAGCAGCTCTAACAGGGCGGGCACTGAAGCTTTCTTT. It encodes CASSSNRAGTEAFF.

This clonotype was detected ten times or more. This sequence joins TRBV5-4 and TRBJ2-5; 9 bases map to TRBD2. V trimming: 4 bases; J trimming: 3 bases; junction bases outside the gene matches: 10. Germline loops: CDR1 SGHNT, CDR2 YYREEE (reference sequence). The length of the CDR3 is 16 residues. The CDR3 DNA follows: TGTGCCAGCAGCCCGGGTGGCGCTAGCGGGAAAGAGACCCAGTACTTC. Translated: CASSPGGASGKETQYF.

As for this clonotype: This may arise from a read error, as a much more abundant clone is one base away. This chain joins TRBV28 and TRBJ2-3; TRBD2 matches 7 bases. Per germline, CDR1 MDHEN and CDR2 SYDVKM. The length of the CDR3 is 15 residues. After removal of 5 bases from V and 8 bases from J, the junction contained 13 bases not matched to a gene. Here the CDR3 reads CASSKRDYLRVTQYF. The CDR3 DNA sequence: TGTGCCAGCAGTAAGCGGGACTACCTAAGAGTTACGCAGTATTTT.

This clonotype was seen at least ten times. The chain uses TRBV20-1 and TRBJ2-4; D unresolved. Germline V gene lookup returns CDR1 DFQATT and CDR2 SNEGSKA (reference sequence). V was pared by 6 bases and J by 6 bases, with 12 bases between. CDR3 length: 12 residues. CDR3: CSAFSPGNIQYF. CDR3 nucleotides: TGCAGTGCGTTCTCTCCTGGAAACATTCAGTACTTC.

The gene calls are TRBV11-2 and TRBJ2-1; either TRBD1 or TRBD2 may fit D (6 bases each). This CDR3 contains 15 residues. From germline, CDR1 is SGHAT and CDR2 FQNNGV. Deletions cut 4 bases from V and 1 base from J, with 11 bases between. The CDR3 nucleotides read TGTGCCAGCAGCTCATGGGGGGCTTCCTACAATGAGCAGTTCTTC. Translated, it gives CASSSWGASYNEQFF.

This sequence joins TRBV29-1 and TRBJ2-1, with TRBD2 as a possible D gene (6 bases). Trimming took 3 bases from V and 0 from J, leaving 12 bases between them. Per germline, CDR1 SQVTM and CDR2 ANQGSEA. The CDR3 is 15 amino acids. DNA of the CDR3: TGCAGCGTTGAGTTTCCTAGCGACTCCTACAATGAGCAGTTCTTC. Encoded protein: CSVEFPSDSYNEQFF.

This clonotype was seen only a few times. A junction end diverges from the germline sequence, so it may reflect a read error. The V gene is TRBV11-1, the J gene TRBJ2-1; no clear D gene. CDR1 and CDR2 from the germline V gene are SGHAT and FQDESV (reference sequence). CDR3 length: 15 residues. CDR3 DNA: TGTGCCAACAGCTCTCCCGAGGCAGTATACAATGAGCAGTTCTTC. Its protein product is CANSSPEAVYNEQFF.

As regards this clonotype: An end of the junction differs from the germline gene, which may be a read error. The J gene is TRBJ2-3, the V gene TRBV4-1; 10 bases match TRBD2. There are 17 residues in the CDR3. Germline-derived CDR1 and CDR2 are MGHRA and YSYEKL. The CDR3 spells CTSSQGRRLAGVGTQYF. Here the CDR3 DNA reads TGCACCAGCAGCCAAGGGAGGCGACTAGCGGGTGTTGGTACGCAGTATTTT.

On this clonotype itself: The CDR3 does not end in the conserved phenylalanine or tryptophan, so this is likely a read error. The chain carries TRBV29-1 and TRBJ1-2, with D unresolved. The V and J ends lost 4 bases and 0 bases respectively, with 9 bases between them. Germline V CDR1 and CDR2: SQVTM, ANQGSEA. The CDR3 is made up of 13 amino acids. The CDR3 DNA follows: TGCAGCGTTGGGGAACAGCCTAACTATGGCTACACCATC. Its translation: CSVGEQPNYGYTI.

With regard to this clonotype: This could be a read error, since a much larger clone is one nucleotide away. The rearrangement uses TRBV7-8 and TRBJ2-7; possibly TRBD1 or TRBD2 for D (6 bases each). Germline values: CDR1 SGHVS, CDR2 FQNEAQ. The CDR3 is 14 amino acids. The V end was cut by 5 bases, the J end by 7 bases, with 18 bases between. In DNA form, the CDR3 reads TGTGCCAGCAGCGTAGTAGTCGGGGGCTCGGAGCAGTACTTC. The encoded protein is CASSVVVGGSEQYF.

The CDR3, as DNA: TGTGCCAGCAGTTTATTTGCATCGTCGAACACCGGGGAGCTGTTTTTT. Amino acids: CASSLFASSNTGELFF. The chain joins TRBV7-9 to TRBJ2-2, with no clear D. From germline, CDR1 is SEHNR and CDR2 FQNEAQ (reference sequence). The V gene lost 6 bases and the J gene lost 0 bases, with 14 bases spanning the gap. The CDR3 consists of 16 residues. The variable domain in full, with the rest retrieved from reference TRBV7-9 and TRBJ2-2, is DTGVSQNPRHKITKRGQNVTFRCDPISEHNRLYWYRQTLGQGPEFLTYFQNEAQLEKSRLLSDRFSAERPKGSFSTLEIQRTEQGDSAMYLCASSLFASSNTGELFFGEGSRLTVL.

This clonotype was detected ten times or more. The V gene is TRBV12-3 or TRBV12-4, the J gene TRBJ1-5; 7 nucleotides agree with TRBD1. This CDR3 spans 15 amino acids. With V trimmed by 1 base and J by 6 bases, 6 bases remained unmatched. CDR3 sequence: CASSLDGRGGQPQHF. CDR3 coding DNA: TGTGCCAGCAGTTTAGACGGCAGGGGGGGTCAGCCCCAGCATTTT.

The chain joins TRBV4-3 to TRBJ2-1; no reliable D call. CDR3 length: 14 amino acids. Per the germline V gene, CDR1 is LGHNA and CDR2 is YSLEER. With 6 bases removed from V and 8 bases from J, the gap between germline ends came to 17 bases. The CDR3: CASSHVVVGDEQFF. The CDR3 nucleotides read TGCGCCAGCAGTCATGTAGTGGTTGGGGATGAGCAGTTCTTC.

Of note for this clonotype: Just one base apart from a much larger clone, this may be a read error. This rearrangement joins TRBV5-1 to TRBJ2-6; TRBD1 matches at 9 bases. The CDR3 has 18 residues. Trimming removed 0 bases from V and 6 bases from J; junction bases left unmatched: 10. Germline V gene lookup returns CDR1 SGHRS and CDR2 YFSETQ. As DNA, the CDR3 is TGCGCCAGCAGCTTGGTGGGACAGGGAGGTGCTGCGGCCAACGTCCTGACTTTC. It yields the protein CASSLVGQGGAAANVLTF.

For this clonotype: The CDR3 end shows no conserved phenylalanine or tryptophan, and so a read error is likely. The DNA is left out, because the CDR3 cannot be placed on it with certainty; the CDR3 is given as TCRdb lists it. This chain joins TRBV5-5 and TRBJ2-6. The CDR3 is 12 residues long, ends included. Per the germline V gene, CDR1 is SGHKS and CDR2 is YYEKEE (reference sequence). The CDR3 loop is CADFKGANVLTS.

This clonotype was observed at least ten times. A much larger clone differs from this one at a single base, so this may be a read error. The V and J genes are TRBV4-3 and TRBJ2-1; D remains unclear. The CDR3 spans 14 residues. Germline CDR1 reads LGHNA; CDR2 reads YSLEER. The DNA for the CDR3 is TGCGCCAGCAGCCATTCCCGCGGATTTAATGAGCAGCTCTTC. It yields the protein CASSHSRGFNEQLF.

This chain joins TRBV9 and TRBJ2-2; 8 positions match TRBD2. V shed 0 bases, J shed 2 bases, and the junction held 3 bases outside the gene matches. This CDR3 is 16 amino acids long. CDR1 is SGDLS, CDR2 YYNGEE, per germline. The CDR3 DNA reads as TGTGCCAGCAGCGTAGATAGCGGGGTTAACACCGGGGAGCTGTTTTTT. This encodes CASSVDSGVNTGELFF. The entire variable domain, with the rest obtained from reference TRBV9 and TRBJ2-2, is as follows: DSGVTQTPKHLITATGQRVTLRCSPRSGDLSVYWYQQSLDQGLQFLIQYYNGEERAKGNILERFSAQQFPDLHSELNLSSLELGDSALYFCASSVDSGVNTGELFFGEGSRLTVL.